A single sample is the source of the 24 T cell receptor beta chains below, sequenced in a study of T cells in Graves' hyperthyroidism and ophthalmopathy. Amplified TCR beta CDR3 regions came from RNA transcripts. Using the HTBI primer set, a first-round RT-PCR was run on the TCR CDR3. TCRdb analysed the multiplex PCR reads with MiXCR anew, one entry per CDR3 protein. This table has hundreds of thousands of distinct CDR3 sequences, about 13% appearing once. Sequencing input: blood. These receptors came from a woman aged 40 to 50 with Graves' ophthalmopathy.

In this sample, this clonotype turned up many times. The V call is TRBV30, the J call TRBJ2-7; unclear D gene. There are 11 residues in the CDR3. CDR1 is GTSNPN, CDR2 SVGIG, per germline (reference sequence). Trimming shortened V by 2 bases and J by 4 bases, and 6 bases separated the two germline ends. The CDR3 loop is CAWSYSYEQYF. CDR3 nucleotides: TGTGCCTGGAGTTACTCGTACGAGCAGTACTTC.

This clonotype has a handful of counts. The J gene is TRBJ1-5, the V gene TRBV30; D possibly corresponds to TRBD1 (5 bases). Germline V gene sequence: CDR1 GTSNPN, CDR2 SVGIG (reference sequence). CDR3 size: 13 residues. V gave up 1 base and J gave up 7 bases, with 11 bases separating them. This chain's CDR3 is CAWSEGRSQPQHF. For the CDR3, the DNA is TGTGCCTGGAGTGAGGGGAGATCGCAGCCCCAGCATTTT.

The chain employs TRBV18 and TRBJ1-1; 7 positions match TRBD1. This CDR3 is built from 15 residues. The V gene end was trimmed by 1 base and the J gene end by 1 base; junction bases not matched to a gene: 3. Germline-derived CDR1 and CDR2 are KGHSH and LQKENI. The CDR3 sequence is CASSPLRDRNTEAFF. DNA of the CDR3: TGTGCCAGCTCACCACTCAGGGACAGGAACACTGAAGCTTTCTTT.

This clonotype appeared a few times. This chain uses TRBV12-5 with TRBJ2-2; D is ambiguous. The V end lost 0 bases, the J end lost 3 bases, and 11 bases lay between the germline ends. The CDR3 spans 16 residues. Germline-derived CDR1 and CDR2 are LGHNT and FRNRAP. The chain's CDR3 is CASGLVLSVHTGELFF. CDR3 nucleotides: TGTGCTAGTGGTTTGGTACTATCAGTGCACACCGGGGAGCTGTTTTTT.

This clonotype was seen at least ten times. The chain is built from TRBV12-3 or TRBV12-4 and TRBJ1-4; TRBD1 matches at 9 bases. This CDR3 has 14 amino acids. V shed 1 base and J 7 bases; nucleotides not matched to a gene: 1. The CDR3 loop reads CASSLGTGVEKLFF. The CDR3 DNA follows: TGTGCCAGCAGTTTAGGGACAGGGGTTGAAAAACTGTTTTTT.

This clonotype turned up a few times. CDR3 residues: CASSQTGGQEKLFF. The DNA for the CDR3 is TGCGCCAGCAGCCAAACAGGGGGCCAAGAAAAACTGTTTTTT. The chain combines TRBV4-1 with TRBJ1-4; 9 nucleotides agree with TRBD1. V lost 2 bases, J lost 8 bases, and 3 bases stayed unmatched. Germline V CDR1 and CDR2: MGHRA, YSYEKL. The length of the CDR3 is 14 residues.

Points on this clonotype: This may stem from a read error, because a much larger clone lies one nucleotide away. The chain joins TRBV3-1 to TRBJ2-3, with D unclear. From germline, CDR1 is LGHDT and CDR2 YNNKEL (reference sequence). The CDR3 length is 15 residues. V gave up 4 bases and J gave up 0 bases, with 11 bases separating them. The CDR3 sequence: CASSPTLPSTDTQYF. CDR3 coding DNA: TGTGCCAGCAGCCCGACATTGCCTAGCACAGATACGCAGTATTTT.

The chain combines TRBV20-1 with TRBJ2-7; D is possibly TRBD2 (6 bases). The V and J ends lost 0 bases and 2 bases respectively, with 8 bases between them. This CDR3 has 13 amino acids. CDR1 and CDR2 from the germline V gene are DFQATT and SNEGSKA (reference sequence). Written as DNA, the CDR3 is TGCAGTGCTAGAGATAGCGGTACCTACGAGCAGTACTTC. Amino acids: CSARDSGTYEQYF.

This clonotype was counted ten times or more. J is TRBJ2-1 and V is TRBV20-1, with 7 bases that match TRBD2. V dropped 2 bases and J dropped 5; count of bases not matched to a gene: 6. CDR3 length equals 14 residues. Germline CDR1 DFQATT, CDR2 SNEGSKA (reference sequence). Here the CDR3 DNA reads TGCAGTGCTAGATCTTCCGGACTAGACAATGAGCAGTTCTTC. Its translation is CSARSSGLDNEQFF.

The chain has TRBV2 and TRBJ2-7, with TRBD1 matching 8 bases. CDR3 length equals 13 residues. The germline V gene encodes CDR1 SNHLY and CDR2 FYNNEI. Losses at the gene ends were 7 bases for V and 5 bases for J; bases not matched to a gene: 7. The CDR3: CASTGTGLDEQYF. In nucleotides, the CDR3 is TGTGCCAGCACCGGGACAGGCCTTGACGAGCAGTACTTC.

The chain is built from TRBV13 and TRBJ2-3; 9 bases fit TRBD1. Looked up from germline, CDR1 is PRHDT and CDR2 is FYEKMQ (reference sequence). The CDR3 is 16 amino acids. V lost 4 bases to trimming and J lost 4 bases; unmatched junction nucleotides: 9. CDR3 in amino acids: CASSSVPGQGSDTQYF. In DNA, the CDR3 is TGTGCCAGCAGCTCTGTCCCGGGACAGGGATCAGATACGCAGTATTTT.

On this clonotype itself: Possible read error: a much larger clone is one base away. The V gene is TRBV19, the J gene TRBJ1-4; no firm D call. Germline assignment: CDR1 LNHDA and CDR2 SQIVND (reference sequence). V was trimmed by 6 bases and J by 7 bases, leaving 15 bases between them. The CDR3 runs 14 residues. The CDR3 sequence is CASRLAEAGEKLFF. CDR3 DNA sequence: TGTGCCAGTAGGCTGGCAGAAGCGGGTGAAAAACTGTTTTTT.

In its sample, this clonotype was seen a few times. The rearrangement joins TRBV7-8 to TRBJ1-4; no definite D call. The V end was cut by 3 bases, the J end by 4 bases, with 12 bases between. Germline loops: CDR1 SGHVS, CDR2 FQNEAQ. This CDR3 is built from 15 residues. The CDR3 is CASSFMWARNEKLFF. The CDR3 DNA follows: TGTGCCAGCAGCTTTATGTGGGCCCGTAATGAAAAACTGTTTTTT.

This clonotype was recorded at least ten times. The rearrangement links TRBV7-9 to TRBJ2-5, with TRBD1 matching over 10 bases. V shed 4 bases, J shed 4 bases, and the junction held 3 bases outside the gene matches. Germline V lookup: CDR1 SEHNR, CDR2 FQNEAQ (reference sequence). CDR3 length: 14 amino acids. As DNA, the CDR3 is TGTGCCAGCAGCTCCCGGGACAGGGGAGAGACCCAGTACTTC. Amino acids: CASSSRDRGETQYF. The full variable domain, completed using reference TRBV7-9 and TRBJ2-5, is DTGVSQNPRHKITKRGQNVTFRCDPISEHNRLYWYRQTLGQGPEFLTYFQNEAQLEKSRLLSDRFSAERPKGSFSTLEIQRTEQGDSAMYLCASSSRDRGETQYFGPGTRLLVL.

This clonotype was picked up a small number of times. This chain uses TRBV19 with TRBJ2-1, with 8 positions matching TRBD2. V gave up 0 bases and J gave up 12 bases; unmatched junction bases: 13. CDR1 LNHDA and CDR2 SQIVND come from the germline V gene (reference sequence). The CDR3 is 16 residues long. The CDR3 is CASSIDAGGQSRGQFF. The CDR3 DNA reads as TGTGCCAGTAGTATAGATGCGGGGGGCCAGTCCCGCGGGCAGTTCTTC.

V is TRBV3-1 and J is TRBJ2-5, with D possibly being TRBD2 (6 bases). With 5 bases removed from V and 4 bases from J, the gap between germline ends came to 17 bases. The CDR3 has 15 residues. Germline V gene sequence: CDR1 LGHDT, CDR2 YNNKEL (reference sequence). Here the CDR3 reads CASSAGSGAGETQYF. In DNA, the CDR3 is TGTGCCAGCAGCGCCGGGAGCGGTGCGGGAGAGACCCAGTACTTC.

This clonotype was counted a few times. The chain links TRBV18 to TRBJ1-2, with D tentatively TRBD1 (5 bases). This CDR3 comprises 15 residues. CDR1 is KGHSH, CDR2 LQKENI, per germline. V was trimmed by 3 bases and J by 4 bases, leaving 15 bases between them. The CDR3 DNA is TGTGCCAGCTCACCGGCGACAGCCCTCTCCTATGGCTACACCTTC. It is translated as CASSPATALSYGYTF. Filled out from reference TRBV18 and TRBJ1-2, the complete variable domain reads NAGVMQNPRHLVRRRGQEARLRCSPMKGHSHVYWYRQLPEEGLKFMVYLQKENIIDESGMPKERFSAEFPKEGPSILRIQQVVRGDSAAYFCASSPATALSYGYTFGSGTRLTVV.

The chain has TRBV11-2 and TRBJ2-2; 9 nucleotides align to TRBD2. This CDR3 has 18 amino acids. With 5 bases clipped from V and 2 bases from J, the junction kept 12 bases outside the gene matches. The germline CDR1 and CDR2 sequences are SGHAT and FQNNGV. The CDR3 coding sequence is TGTGCCAGCAGCCCCAACCGTCGACTAGCGGAAAACACCGGGGAGCTGTTTTTT. Its protein is CASSPNRRLAENTGELFF.

This clonotype has a count of ten or more. The chain employs TRBV2 and TRBJ1-3, with unresolved D. Germline V lookup: CDR1 SNHLY, CDR2 FYNNEI. Trimming took off 4 bases at V and 0 bases at J, with 7 bases between the two ends. CDR3 size: 14 residues. CDR3 sequence reads: CASSVGSSGNTIYF. The CDR3 DNA reads as TGTGCCAGCAGTGTGGGGAGCTCTGGAAACACCATATATTTT.

This clonotype was recorded at least ten times. This chain joins TRBV2 and TRBJ2-7, with no clear D. The V gene lost 7 bases and the J gene lost 1 base, with 5 bases spanning the gap. This CDR3 is 11 amino acids long. Germline lookup yields CDR1 SNHLY and CDR2 FYNNEI. CDR3 DNA: TGTGCCAGCAAGGTTTCCTACGAGCAGTACTTC. As protein: CASKVSYEQYF.

This clonotype was observed many times. The chain is built from TRBV3-1 and TRBJ2-7, with D possibly TRBD2 on 6 matching bases. CDR1 and CDR2 from the germline V gene are LGHDT and YNNKEL (reference sequence). This CDR3 spans 12 amino acids. V was shortened by 1 base and J by 7 bases, with 8 bases between the two germline ends. CDR3 region: CASSQGLAEQYF. The DNA of the CDR3 is TGTGCCAGCAGCCAAGGCCTAGCGGAGCAGTACTTC.

This clonotype was observed a handful of times. The V call is TRBV20-1, the J call TRBJ1-1; D is ambiguous. The germline CDR1 and CDR2 sequences are DFQATT and SNEGSKA (reference sequence). The CDR3 extends over 12 amino acids. V lost 0 bases to trimming and J lost 5 bases, with 7 bases between them. This CDR3 reads CSARDHRTEAFF. The CDR3 DNA is TGCAGTGCTAGAGACCATAGGACTGAAGCTTTCTTT.

This rearrangement joins TRBV15 to TRBJ2-1, with 8 bases matching TRBD1. CDR1 is LNHNV and CDR2 is YYDKDF in the germline V gene (reference sequence). The CDR3 spans 14 residues. Trimming at V came to 0 bases and at J to 14 bases, leaving 9 bases not matched to a gene. For the CDR3, the DNA is TGTGCCACCAGCAGAGAGGGGGAACAGGGGGATGAGTTCTTC. It encodes CATSREGEQGDEFF.

The chain has TRBV25-1 and TRBJ2-7; unclear D gene. CDR3 length equals 14 residues. Trimming shortened V by 4 bases and J by 7 bases, and 17 bases separated the two germline ends. The germline V gene has CDR1 MGHDK and CDR2 SYGVNS. CDR3 region: CASSAAGPSIEQYF. In DNA form, the CDR3 reads TGTGCCAGCAGTGCGGCAGGCCCTTCTATTGAGCAGTACTTC.